The 5 T cell receptor beta chains given below trace back to one sample, sequenced in a study of T-cell memory formation after mild COVID-19 (dated by TCRdb to the early 2020s). The library was prepared using 5' RACE. TCRdb records Illumina NovaSeq 6000 as the sequencer. The raw public reads went through TCRdb reprocessing: fastp at Q25, MiXCR clone calling, in-frame beta chains kept. All rows with the same CDR3 protein become a single entry with the most common DNA and genes. In this sample the table shows about 250,000 distinct CDR3 sequences, more than 15% of which occur a single time. Roughly 24% of the sample is held by the ten biggest clonotypes. The sample consisted of PBMCs or a T cell subset sorted from them (not recorded which). All receptors come from a man between 18 and 29 years old who had mild COVID-19 (a few samples of this study predate the infection). The sample titles of this study are shuffled in the database, so cell type and time point are left out; the donor was told from shared clones.

This clonotype was seen only a few times. V is TRBV5-1 and J is TRBJ2-5, with a possible D match to TRBD1 (6 bases). The CDR3 length is 14 residues. The ends were cut back, 2 bases at V and 2 bases at J, with 10 bases in the middle. CDR1 and CDR2 from the germline V gene are SGHRS and YFSETQ. CDR3 sequence: CASSFLGQQETQYF. For the CDR3, the DNA is TGCGCCAGCAGCTTCCTTGGACAGCAAGAGACCCAGTACTTC.

The rearrangement uses TRBV7-6 and TRBJ2-7; D is uncertain. V lost 5 bases to trimming and J lost 5 bases, with 13 bases between them. Germline assignment: CDR1 SGHVS and CDR2 FNYEAQ. This CDR3 spans 13 amino acids. The CDR3 sequence is CASSLQPRDEQYF. DNA of the CDR3: TGTGCCAGCAGCCTTCAGCCCCGGGACGAGCAGTACTTC.

The V call is TRBV30, the J call TRBJ1-1; D is unclear. Germline CDR1 reads GTSNPN; CDR2 reads SVGIG (reference sequence). This CDR3 has 16 residues. Deletions cut 0 bases from V and 3 bases from J, with 17 bases between. CDR3 sequence (DNA): TGTGCCTGGAGTGTAATGGCAGGCCGGCTGCACACTGAAGCTTTCTTT. Translated, it gives CAWSVMAGRLHTEAFF.

This clonotype has only a few counts. The V and J genes are TRBV20-1 and TRBJ2-1; weak D call: TRBD2 (7 bases). This CDR3 contains 15 residues. Germline V gene data show CDR1 as DFQATT and CDR2 as SNEGSKA (reference sequence). Deletions cut 6 bases from V and 3 bases from J, with 18 bases between. This CDR3 is CSAPSPGGLYNEQFF. In DNA form, the CDR3 reads TGCAGTGCCCCTTCACCGGGGGGCCTCTACAATGAGCAGTTCTTC.

This chain uses TRBV12-3 or TRBV12-4 with TRBJ2-2; D gene uncertain. V was clipped by 2 bases and J by 5 bases, with 9 bases between them. The CDR3 extends over 14 amino acids. The CDR3 here is CASSLHEKTGELFF. For the CDR3, the DNA is TGTGCCAGCAGTTTACATGAGAAGACCGGGGAGCTGTTTTTT.